In this sample, the clone carrying this T cell receptor beta chain turned up many times. The antigen remains undetermined. This specimen belongs to a study of Graves' ophthalmopathy and Graves' hyperthyroidism. Turning to the study itself: Prior to any treatment, peripheral blood was collected at the time of initial diagnosis. Study-wide points: Both a roughly 68% sensitivity and an approximately 76% specificity characterized the model's predictions of ophthalmopathy progression. Most thyroid clonotypes with frequency above 0.001 were detected in blood too.

The CDR3 sequence is 11 residues long. Germline CDR1 is GTSNPN and CDR2 is SVGIG (reference sequence). V lost 2 bases and J lost 1, with 2 bases in between. RNA transcripts were the source from which TCR beta CDR3 regions were amplified. RT-PCR was first run with HTBI primers, then multiplex PCR in a second round. One entry per CDR3 protein, called by TCRdb with MiXCR from the multiplex PCR reads. The sample records a few hundred thousand distinct CDR3 sequences, about 17% being singletons. The genes are TRBV30 and TRBJ1-1; D unclear. The receptor was isolated from a woman aged 18-29 years with Graves' ophthalmopathy. Sequenced material: peripheral blood. The CDR3: CAWSRNTEAFF. CDR3 DNA: TGTGCCTGGAGTCGGAACACTGAAGCTTTCTTT.